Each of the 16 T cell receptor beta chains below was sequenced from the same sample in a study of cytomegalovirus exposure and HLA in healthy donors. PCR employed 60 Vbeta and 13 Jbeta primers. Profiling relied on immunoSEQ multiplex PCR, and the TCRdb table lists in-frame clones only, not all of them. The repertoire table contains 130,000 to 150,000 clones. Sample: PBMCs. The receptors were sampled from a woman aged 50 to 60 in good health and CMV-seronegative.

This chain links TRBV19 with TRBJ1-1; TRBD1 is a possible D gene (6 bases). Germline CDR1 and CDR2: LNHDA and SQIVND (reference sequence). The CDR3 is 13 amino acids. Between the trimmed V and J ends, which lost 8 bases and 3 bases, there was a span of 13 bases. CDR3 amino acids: CASRRTDYTEAFF. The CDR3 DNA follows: TGTGCCAGTCGGAGGACAGACTACACTGAAGCTTTCTTT.

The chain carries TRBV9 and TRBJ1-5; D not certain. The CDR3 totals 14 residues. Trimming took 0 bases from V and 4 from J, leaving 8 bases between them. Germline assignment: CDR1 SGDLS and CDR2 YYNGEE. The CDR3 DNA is TGTGCCAGCAGCGTAGCCGAGTTTAATCAGCCCCAGCATTTT. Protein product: CASSVAEFNQPQHF. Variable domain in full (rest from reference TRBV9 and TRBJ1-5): DSGVTQTPKHLITATGQRVTLRCSPRSGDLSVYWYQQSLDQGLQFLIQYYNGEERAKGNILERFSAQQFPDLHSELNLSSLELGDSALYFCASSVAEFNQPQHFGDGTRLSIL.

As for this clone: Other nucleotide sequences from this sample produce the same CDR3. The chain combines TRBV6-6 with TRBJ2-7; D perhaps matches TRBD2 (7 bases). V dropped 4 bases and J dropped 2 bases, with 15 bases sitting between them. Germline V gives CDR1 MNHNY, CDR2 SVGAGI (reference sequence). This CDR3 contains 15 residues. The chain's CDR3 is CASSFRGGGAYEQYF. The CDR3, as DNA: TGTGCCAGCAGTTTTCGGGGAGGGGGGGCCTACGAGCAGTACTTC.

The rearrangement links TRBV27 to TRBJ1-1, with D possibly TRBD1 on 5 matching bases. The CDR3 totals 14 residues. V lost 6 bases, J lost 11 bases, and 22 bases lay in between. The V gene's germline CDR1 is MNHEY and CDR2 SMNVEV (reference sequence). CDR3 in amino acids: CASRDGGSGFSAFF. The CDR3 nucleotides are TGTGCCAGCAGAGACGGGGGGTCGGGGTTTTCGGCTTTCTTT.

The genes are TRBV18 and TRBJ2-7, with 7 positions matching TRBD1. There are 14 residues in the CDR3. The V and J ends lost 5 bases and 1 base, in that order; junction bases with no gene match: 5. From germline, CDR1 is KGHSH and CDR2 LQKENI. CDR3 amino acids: CASSAGTVSYEQYF. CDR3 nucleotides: TGTGCCAGCTCAGCCGGGACAGTTTCCTACGAGCAGTACTTC.

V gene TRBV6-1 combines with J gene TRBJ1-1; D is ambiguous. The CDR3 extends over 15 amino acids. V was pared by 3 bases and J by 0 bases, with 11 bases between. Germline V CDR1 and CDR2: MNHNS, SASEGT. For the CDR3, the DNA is TGTGCCAGCAGTGATTGGGCCTTAATGAACACTGAAGCTTTCTTT. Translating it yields CASSDWALMNTEAFF.

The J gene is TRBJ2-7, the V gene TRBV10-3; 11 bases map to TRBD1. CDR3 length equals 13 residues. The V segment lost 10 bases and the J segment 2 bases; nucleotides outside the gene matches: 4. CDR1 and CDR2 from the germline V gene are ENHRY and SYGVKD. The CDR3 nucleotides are TGTGCCACCGGGGACAGGGGGACCTACGAGCAGTACTTC. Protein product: CATGDRGTYEQYF.

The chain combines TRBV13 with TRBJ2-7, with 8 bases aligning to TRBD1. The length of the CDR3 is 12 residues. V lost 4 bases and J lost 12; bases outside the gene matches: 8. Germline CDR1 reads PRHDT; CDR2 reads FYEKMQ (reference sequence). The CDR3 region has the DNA TGTGCCAGCAGCTCGGACAGGGTAGGAGTGTACTTC. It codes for CASSSDRVGVYF. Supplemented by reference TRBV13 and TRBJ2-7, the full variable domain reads AAGVIQSPRHLIKEKRETATLKCYPIPRHDTVYWYQQGPGQDPQFLISFYEKMQSDKGSIPDRFSAQQFSDYHSELNMSSLELGDSALYFCASSSDRVGVYFGPGTRLTVT.

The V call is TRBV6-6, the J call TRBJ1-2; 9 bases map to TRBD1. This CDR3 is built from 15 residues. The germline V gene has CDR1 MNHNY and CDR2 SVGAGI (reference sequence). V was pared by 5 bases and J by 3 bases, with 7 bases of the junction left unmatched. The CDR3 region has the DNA TGTGCCAGCAGTCGGACAGGGGCGCCGGACTATGGCTACACCTTC. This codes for CASSRTGAPDYGYTF.

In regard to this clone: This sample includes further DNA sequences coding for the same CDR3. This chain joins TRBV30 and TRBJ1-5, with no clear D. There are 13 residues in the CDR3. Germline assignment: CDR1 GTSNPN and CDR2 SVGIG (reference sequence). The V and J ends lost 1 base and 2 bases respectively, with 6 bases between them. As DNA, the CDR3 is TGTGCCTGGAGTGGCGGTGGCAATCAGCCCCAGCATTTT. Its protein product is CAWSGGGNQPQHF.

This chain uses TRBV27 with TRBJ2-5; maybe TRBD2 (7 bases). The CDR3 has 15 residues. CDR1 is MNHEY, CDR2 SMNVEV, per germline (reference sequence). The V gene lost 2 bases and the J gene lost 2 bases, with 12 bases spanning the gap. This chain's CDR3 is CASSLRGGNQETQYF. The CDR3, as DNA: TGTGCCAGCAGTTTAAGGGGGGGAAATCAAGAGACCCAGTACTTC.

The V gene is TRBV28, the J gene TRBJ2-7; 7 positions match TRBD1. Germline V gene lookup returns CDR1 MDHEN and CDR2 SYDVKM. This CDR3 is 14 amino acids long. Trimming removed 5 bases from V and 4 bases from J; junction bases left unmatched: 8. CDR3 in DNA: TGTGCCAGCAGTCAACACGACAGGGCTTACGAGCAGTACTTC. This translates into CASSQHDRAYEQYF.

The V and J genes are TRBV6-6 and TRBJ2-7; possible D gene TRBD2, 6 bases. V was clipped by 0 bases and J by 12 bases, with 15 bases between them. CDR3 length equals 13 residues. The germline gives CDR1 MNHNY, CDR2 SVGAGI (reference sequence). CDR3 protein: CASSYSGGVLGYF. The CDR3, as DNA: TGTGCCAGCAGTTACTCGGGGGGAGTCTTGGGGTACTTC.

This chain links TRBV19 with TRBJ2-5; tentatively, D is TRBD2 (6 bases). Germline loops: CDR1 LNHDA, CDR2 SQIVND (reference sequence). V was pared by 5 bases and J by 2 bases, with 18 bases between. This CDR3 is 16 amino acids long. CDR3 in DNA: TGTGCCAGTAGTCTCAGAGGTGGGGACTGGCAAGAGACCCAGTACTTC. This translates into CASSLRGGDWQETQYF.

DNA for the CDR3: TGTGCCAGTAACAACAGGGACAATCAGCCCCAGCATTTT. It specifies CASNNRDNQPQHF. The chain employs TRBV19 and TRBJ1-5, with D possibly matching TRBD1 (6 bases). This CDR3 spans 13 amino acids. V gave up 7 bases and J gave up 3 bases, with 10 bases separating them. Germline values: CDR1 LNHDA, CDR2 SQIVND (reference sequence).

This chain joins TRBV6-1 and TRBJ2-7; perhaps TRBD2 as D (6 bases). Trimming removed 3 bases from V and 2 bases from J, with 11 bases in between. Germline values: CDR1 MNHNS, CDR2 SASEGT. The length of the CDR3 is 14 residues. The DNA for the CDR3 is TGTGCCAGCAGTGATCCAGCGGGCGCCTACGAGCAGTACTTC. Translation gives CASSDPAGAYEQYF.